This T cell receptor (beta chain) came from a study of blood T cells in healthy people across ages. Study observations and caveats: Diversity was higher, and naive CD4+ cells more numerous, in long-lived donors than in aged donors. Estimates drawn from one million T cells were deemed to understate diversity.

Total RNA amounts of at least 6 micrograms were extracted per sample. The use of a sample-barcoded 5' primer and a J-beta primer mix characterized a second PCR of roughly 6 to 11 cycles. Sequencing yielded, for each sample, at least 3 million paired-end reads carrying CDR3. TCRdb fed the 5' RACE reads into MiXCR, producing one record per CDR3 protein. The table has over 600,000 distinct CDR3 sequences, around 38% seen once. Comment on this clonotype: Its antigen is currently unknown.

Sequenced material: blood. The receptor's source is a man aged 80 or over in good health.

In nucleotides, the CDR3 is TGTGCCAGCAGCCAAGGAGGCGGGGTGGGTACTGAAGCTTTCTTT. The encoded protein is CASSQGGGVGTEAFF. The J gene is TRBJ1-1, the V gene TRBV3-1; no firm D call. Germline V gene data show CDR1 as LGHDT and CDR2 as YNNKEL (reference sequence). This CDR3 has 15 amino acids. Between the trimmed V and J ends, which lost 1 base and 5 bases, there was a span of 14 bases.